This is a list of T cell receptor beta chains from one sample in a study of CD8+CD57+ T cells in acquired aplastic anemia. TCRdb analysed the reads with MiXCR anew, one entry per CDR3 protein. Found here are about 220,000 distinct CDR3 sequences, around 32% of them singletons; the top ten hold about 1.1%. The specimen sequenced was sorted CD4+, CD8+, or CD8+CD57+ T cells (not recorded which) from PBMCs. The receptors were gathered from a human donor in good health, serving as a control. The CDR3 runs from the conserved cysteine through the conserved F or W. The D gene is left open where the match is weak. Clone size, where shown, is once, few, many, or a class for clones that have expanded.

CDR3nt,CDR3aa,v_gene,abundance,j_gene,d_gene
TGTGCCAGCAGTGAACAGGGGGCGTTCTACGAGCAGTACTTC,CASSEQGAFYEQYF,TRBV6-1,few,TRBJ2-7,TRBD1
TGTGCCAGCAGCCCAGGGGGAAGCTCCTACAATGAGCAGTTCTTC,CASSPGGSSYNEQFF,TRBV7-2,many,TRBJ2-1,TRBD1
TGTGCCTGGAGTCGACTAGCGGCCTTAGCGCAGTACTTC,CAWSRLAALAQYF,TRBV30,few,TRBJ2-7,TRBD2
TGTGCCAGCCGATCAAGACAGGGGAGGAGAAACGAGCAGTACTTC,CASRSRQGRRNEQYF,TRBV27,many,TRBJ2-7,TRBD1
TGTGCCAGCAGCTTGGACGCAGCACAGGAGACCCAGTACTTC,CASSLDAAQETQYF,TRBV5-8,-,TRBJ2-5,-
TGTGCCAGCAGCCAAGCCACTAGCGGGGGCCGATGGTTCTTC,CASSQATSGGRWFF,TRBV3-1,few,TRBJ2-1,TRBD2
TGTGCCAGCAGCACCGGGACAGGGACCTATGGCTACACCTTC,CASSTGTGTYGYTF,TRBV7-6,-,TRBJ1-2,TRBD1
TGTGCCAGCAGCCGCACCACAGGGCAGAATGAGCAGCTCTTC,CASSRTTGQNEQLF,TRBV11-2,-,TRBJ2-1,-
TGTGCCAGCACTGACAGGGGAGGACTTAAAGAGACCCAGTACTTC,CASTDRGGLKETQYF,TRBV2,-,TRBJ2-5,TRBD1
TGTGCCAGCAGCGAATTGGGGGAATATGGCTACACCTTC,CASSELGEYGYTF,TRBV9,-,TRBJ1-2,-
TGCAGTGCTAGAGATCGTCGTCTATACAATGAGCAGTTCTTC,CSARDRRLYNEQFF,TRBV20-1,many,TRBJ2-1,-
TGCGCCAGCAGCTTGGATCCCGCCCGGGACAGCTACCAAGAGACCCAGTACTTC,CASSLDPARDSYQETQYF,TRBV5-1,-,TRBJ2-5,TRBD1
TGTGCCAGCAGCTTGGGCTACAGCCCCCAGCATTTT,CASSLGYSPQHF,TRBV5-8,-,TRBJ1-5,-
TGTGCCAGCAGCTTTATCTCAGATACGCAGTATTTT,CASSFISDTQYF,TRBV7-2,many,TRBJ2-3,-
TGTGCCAGCAGTTACCCCGAGGGGGCCGGGGAGCTGTTTTTT,CASSYPEGAGELFF,TRBV6-2/TRBV6-3,-,TRBJ2-2,-
TGTGCCACCAGCAGCCAGGAGGGACGGAGACACTCCTACGAGCAGTACTTC,CATSSQEGRRHSYEQYF,TRBV15,few,TRBJ2-7,-
TGCAGCGCATTCTGTGGGGTGCCCGGCGAAGCCTTATTC,CSAFCGVPGEALF,TRBV29-1,-,TRBJ1-2,-
TGTGCCAGCAGCCCCTCACGGGAAAAACTGTTTTTT,CASSPSREKLFF,TRBV25-1,-,TRBJ1-4,-
TGTGCCAGCAGCTTGGCTGGGGGCCCACAGACCCAGTACTTC,CASSLAGGPQTQYF,TRBV5-4,few,TRBJ2-5,-
TGTGCCCGCAGCCGGGTCGGGACAGGGAATCAGCCCCAGCATTTT,CARSRVGTGNQPQHF,TRBV7-2,few,TRBJ1-5,TRBD1
TGCGCCAGCAGCTTGATACAGACGACGTATGGCTACACCTTC,CASSLIQTTYGYTF,TRBV5-1,many,TRBJ1-2,-
TGCAGTGCTAGAGATCTACTAGCGGGGTCCCATCGAGAGACCCAGTACTTC,CSARDLLAGSHRETQYF,TRBV20-1,many,TRBJ2-5,TRBD2
TGTGCCAGCAGTTTTGGAGGGGCGGGAGACCACTCCTACAATGAGCAGTTCTTC,CASSFGGAGDHSYNEQFF,TRBV5-4,many,TRBJ2-1,TRBD2
TGTGCCAGTGGGACGGAGTCCTACGAGCAGTACTTC,CASGTESYEQYF,TRBV6-1,many,TRBJ2-7,-
TGTGCCACCCCAGAAGTATCCGACAGTAACAATGAGCAGTTCTTC,CATPEVSDSNNEQFF,TRBV10-3,few,TRBJ2-1,-
TGTGCCAGCAGCGTAGATCGCCTAGAAGCTTTCTTT,CASSVDRLEAFF,TRBV9,few,TRBJ1-1,-
TGTGCCAGCAGTTCGACCGGGCCCCTCTACGAGCAGTACTTC,CASSSTGPLYEQYF,TRBV7-9,many,TRBJ2-7,-
TGCAGTGCAGGGGACAGGGTGGGTGGCTACACCTTC,CSAGDRVGGYTF,TRBV20-1,many,TRBJ1-2,TRBD1
TGTGCCAGCAGTGAAGGGGGGGCTCTTGACACCATATATTTT,CASSEGGALDTIYF,TRBV2,-,TRBJ1-3,-
TGTGCCAGTAGGGCCTTGGACCGGAACAATGAGCAGTTCTTC,CASRALDRNNEQFF,TRBV19,many,TRBJ2-1,-
TGTGCCACCAGCAAAGGACAGGGAGTTCAAGAGACCCAGTACTTC,CATSKGQGVQETQYF,TRBV15,-,TRBJ2-5,TRBD1
TGTGCCAGCAGCTTAGAGGGGGGAAGTGGGTCTGGAAACACCATATATTTT,CASSLEGGSGSGNTIYF,TRBV11-2,-,TRBJ1-3,-
TGTGCCAGCAGCTTGGATCGGGGGGGCGAGACGCAGTATTTT,CASSLDRGGETQYF,TRBV11-3,many,TRBJ2-3,TRBD2
TGTGCCAGCAACCAGGGGGGAACGGAGACCCAGTACTTC,CASNQGGTETQYF,TRBV7-8,many,TRBJ2-5,-
TGTGCCAGCAGCTTACAGGCTGGCACCGGGGAGCTGTTTTTT,CASSLQAGTGELFF,TRBV7-2,few,TRBJ2-2,-
TGTGCCAGCTCACCAGAGTCGACAGGGTTGAGCTACACCTTC,CASSPESTGLSYTF,TRBV3-1,-,TRBJ1-2,TRBD1
TGTGCCAGCAGTCCGCGATTTCCGGGGGTCGATCCGCATTTT,CASSPRFPGVDPHF,TRBV6-1,few,TRBJ1-5,-
TGTGCCAGTACCGGGACTAGCACCCACGAGCAGTACTTC,CASTGTSTHEQYF,TRBV2,once,TRBJ2-7,TRBD2
TGTGCCATCAGTGATGGGCTAGCGGGGGACCTATCCTACAATGAGCAGTTCTTC,CAISDGLAGDLSYNEQFF,TRBV10-3,many,TRBJ2-1,TRBD2
TGTGCCAGCAGTTCACAGGGTCTGGGAAATGAAAAACTGTTTTTT,CASSSQGLGNEKLFF,TRBV6-5,-,TRBJ1-4,-
TGTGCCACCAGCAGAGGACAGGGGTCGGAGACCCAGTACTTC,CATSRGQGSETQYF,TRBV15,medium-sized,TRBJ2-5,TRBD1
TGTGCCAGCAGCTCCAGGGTATCCGGGGAGCTGTTTTTT,CASSSRVSGELFF,TRBV6-1,-,TRBJ2-2,-
TGTGCCAGATGGACAGGCGTTAGCACAGATACGCAGTATTTT,CARWTGVSTDTQYF,TRBV2,-,TRBJ2-3,TRBD1
TGTGCCAGCAGTTCCCGGGACGCAGGGGCCAACGTCCTGACTTTC,CASSSRDAGANVLTF,TRBV10-3,few,TRBJ2-6,-
TGCAGCGTGGGGACAGGGGGCTGGTGGACTGAAGCTTTCTTT,CSVGTGGWWTEAFF,TRBV29-1,-,TRBJ1-1,TRBD1